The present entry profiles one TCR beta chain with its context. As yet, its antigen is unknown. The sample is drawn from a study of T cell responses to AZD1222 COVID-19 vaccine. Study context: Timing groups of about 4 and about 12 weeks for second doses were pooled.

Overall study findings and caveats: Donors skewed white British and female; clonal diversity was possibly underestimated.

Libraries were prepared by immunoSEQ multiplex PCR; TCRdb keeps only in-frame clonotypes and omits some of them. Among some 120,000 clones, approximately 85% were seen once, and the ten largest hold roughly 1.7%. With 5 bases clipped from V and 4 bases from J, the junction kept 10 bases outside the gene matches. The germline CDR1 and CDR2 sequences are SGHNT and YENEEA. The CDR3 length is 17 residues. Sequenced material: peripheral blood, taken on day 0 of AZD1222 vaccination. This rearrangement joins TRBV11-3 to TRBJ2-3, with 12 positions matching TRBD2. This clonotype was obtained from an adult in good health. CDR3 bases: TGTGCCAGCAGCCCCCGGTCTAGCGGGGGGGCCGCAGATACGCAGTATTTT. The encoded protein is CASSPRSSGGAADTQYF.